These 29 T cell receptor beta chains were sequenced from one sample in a study of beta chain features in type 1 diabetes. Findings of the study overall: When Type 1 diabetes patients were examined, their TCRB CDR3s proved moderately but significantly shorter in all four CD4+ subsets.

Every isolated RNA sample was fully reverse transcribed, so sequencing captured expressed TCRB transcripts. Clones were read by immunoSEQ multiplex PCR, and TCRdb kept only the in-frame ones, dropping some. The sample records 130,000 or so clones, about 10% being singletons. Their specific antigens are unknown. The sequenced sample was central memory CD4+ T cells from blood. The receptors stem from a man aged 25 to 40 with type 1 diabetes.

This clone was detected only a few times. V gene TRBV7-6 combines with J gene TRBJ2-3; D is possibly TRBD2 (6 bases). V lost 0 bases and J lost 5, with 12 bases in between. Germline V lookup: CDR1 SGHVS, CDR2 FNYEAQ. This CDR3 has 15 amino acids. The CDR3 here is CASSLAALGGDTQYF. The CDR3 nucleotides are TGTGCCAGCAGCTTAGCGGCCCTCGGGGGAGATACGCAGTATTTT. The variable domain in full, completed from reference TRBV7-6 and TRBJ2-3, reads GAGVSQSPRYKVTKRGQDVALRCDPISGHVSLYWYRQALGQGPEFLTYFNYEAQQDKSGLPNDRFSAERPEGSISTLTIQRTEQRDSAMYRCASSLAALGGDTQYFGPGTRLTVL.

A remark on this clone: Within the sample, other DNA sequences also encode this same CDR3. The V gene is TRBV15, the J gene TRBJ1-1, with D possibly matching TRBD1 (5 bases). The V end was cut by 1 base, the J end by 1 base, with 10 bases between. The CDR3 runs to 15 residues. Germline CDR1 reads LNHNV; CDR2 reads YYDKDF (reference sequence). This CDR3 is CATSRGGTGNTEAFF. As DNA, the CDR3 is TGTGCCACCAGCAGAGGCGGGACGGGGAACACTGAAGCTTTCTTT.

This clone occurred a few times. The chain carries TRBV4-1 and TRBJ1-1; weak D call: TRBD1 (6 bases). With 2 bases removed from V and 0 bases from J, the gap between germline ends came to 10 bases. The CDR3 length is 15 residues. Looked up from germline, CDR1 is MGHRA and CDR2 is YSYEKL. The DNA of the CDR3 is TGCGCCAGCAGCCAACTCGGACAGATGAACACTGAAGCTTTCTTT. Its protein product is CASSQLGQMNTEAFF.

The chain links TRBV7-9 to TRBJ2-2; D gene unclear. V lost 7 bases and J lost 0, with 9 bases in between. The CDR3 runs to 14 residues. The germline CDR1 and CDR2 sequences are SEHNR and FQNEAQ (reference sequence). Here the CDR3 DNA reads TGTGCCAGCACCGGCCTAGCGAACACCGGGGAGCTGTTTTTT. Amino acids: CASTGLANTGELFF.

This clone was picked up a small number of times. J is TRBJ2-5 and V is TRBV14, with D possibly being TRBD2 (6 bases). The germline V gene encodes CDR1 SGHDN and CDR2 FVKESK. V lost 5 bases to trimming and J lost 2 bases, with 12 bases between them. There are 14 residues in the CDR3. CDR3 sequence (DNA): TGTGCCAGCAGCTACGGGGGTCTGCAAGAGACCCAGTACTTC. This translates into CASSYGGLQETQYF.

The V and J genes are TRBV2 and TRBJ1-5; weak D call: TRBD1 (6 bases). CDR1 is SNHLY, CDR2 FYNNEI, per germline. With 6 bases removed from V and 3 bases from J, the gap between germline ends came to 12 bases. There are 14 residues in the CDR3. CDR3 nucleotides: TGTGCCAGCAGCAGACAGGCGTCCAATCAGCCCCAGCATTTT. Its translation: CASSRQASNQPQHF. Full variable domain (remainder filled in from reference TRBV2 and TRBJ1-5): EPEVTQTPSHQVTQMGQEVILRCVPISNHLYFYWYRQILGQKVEFLVSFYNNEISEKSEIFDDQFSVERPDGSNFTLKIRSTKLEDSAMYFCASSRQASNQPQHFGDGTRLSIL.

In its sample, this clone was seen a few times. This sequence joins TRBV19 and TRBJ2-1, with D perhaps TRBD1 (5 bases). Germline assignment: CDR1 LNHDA and CDR2 SQIVND (reference sequence). Trimming took 1 base from V and 1 from J, leaving 14 bases between them. The CDR3 is 17 residues long. The CDR3, as DNA: TGTGCCAGTAGTATAGTCGTTGACAGCCGGTCCTACAATGAGCAGTTCTTC. Encoded protein: CASSIVVDSRSYNEQFF.

This clone was seen more than once but under ten times. The chain joins TRBV29-1 to TRBJ2-1; perhaps TRBD2 as D (6 bases). CDR1 and CDR2 (germline): SQVTM, ANQGSEA. The CDR3 has 12 residues. Between the trimmed V and J ends, which lost 3 bases and 6 bases, there was a span of 9 bases. In DNA form, the CDR3 reads TGCAGCGTTGAGTGGAGGGCCAATGAGCAGTTCTTC. This gives the protein CSVEWRANEQFF.

This chain joins TRBV28 and TRBJ2-7, with TRBD1 matching over 8 bases. V lost 4 bases to trimming and J lost 6 bases; unmatched junction nucleotides: 8. The CDR3 consists of 14 residues. The germline CDR1 and CDR2 sequences are MDHEN and SYDVKM. CDR3 residues: CASSSGGVWLEQYF. The CDR3 DNA sequence: TGTGCCAGCAGTTCAGGGGGCGTATGGCTCGAGCAGTACTTC.

This clone has a handful of counts. V usage is TRBV7-9 and J usage is TRBJ1-6, with a tentative D call TRBD1 (6 bases). Germline V gene data show CDR1 as SEHNR and CDR2 as FQNEAQ (reference sequence). Trimming took off 5 bases at V and 10 bases at J, with 15 bases between the two ends. The CDR3 loop spans 14 amino acids. CDR3 sequence (DNA): TGTGCCAGCAGCCATGACAGGTTGAGGTCACCCCTCCACTTT. It encodes CASSHDRLRSPLHF.

This clone has a handful of counts. The rearrangement uses TRBV5-4 and TRBJ2-1, with 12 bases lining up with TRBD2. This CDR3 has 16 residues. Unmatched junction bases numbered 7, after V lost 3 bases and J lost 6 bases. CDR1 is SGHNT, CDR2 YYREEE, per germline (reference sequence). This CDR3 is CASSSTPGLAGNEQFF. The DNA of the CDR3 is TGTGCCAGCAGCTCGACTCCGGGACTAGCGGGCAATGAGCAGTTCTTC.

The chain has TRBV4-3 and TRBJ2-3; tentatively, D is TRBD2 (5 bases). The V end lost 8 bases, the J end lost 6 bases, and 15 bases lay between the germline ends. CDR1 is LGHNA, CDR2 YSLEER, per germline. The CDR3 spans 13 residues. Here the CDR3 DNA reads TGCGCCAGCGCGGTTCAAACTAGTGATACGCAGTATTTT. As protein: CASAVQTSDTQYF.

This clone was counted only a few times. The chain links TRBV10-1 to TRBJ1-2; D may be TRBD1 (5 bases). CDR1 is WNHNN and CDR2 is SYGVQD in the germline V gene (reference sequence). The CDR3 spans 13 residues. V dropped 2 bases and J dropped 8 bases, with 12 bases sitting between them. CDR3 sequence (DNA): TGCGCCAGCAGTGAGGTGGCTGACAGCGGCTACACCTTC. This codes for CASSEVADSGYTF.

The chain uses TRBV4-2 and TRBJ2-2; 8 bases match TRBD2. Germline V CDR1 and CDR2: LGHNA, YNFKEQ. J was trimmed by 0 bases and V by 3 bases; bases with no gene match: 3. This CDR3 is 16 amino acids long. DNA of the CDR3: TGTGCCAGCAGCCAGGGGCGGGGGGCGAACACCGGGGAGCTGTTTTTT. It specifies CASSQGRGANTGELFF.

This clone was found a few times. In the same sample, other DNA sequences code for this CDR3. The chain carries TRBV2 and TRBJ1-6; TRBD1 agrees at 8 bases. Germline-derived CDR1 and CDR2 are SNHLY and FYNNEI. V trimming: 6 bases; J trimming: 9 bases; junction bases outside the gene matches: 4. The CDR3 extends over 13 amino acids. CDR3 nucleotide sequence: TGTGCCAGCAGCGGACAGGGAGGTTCACCCCTCCACTTT. It specifies CASSGQGGSPLHF.

This clone was recorded a few times. The chain is built from TRBV5-4 and TRBJ1-2; D is possibly TRBD1 (6 bases). Germline-derived CDR1 and CDR2 are SGHNT and YYREEE (reference sequence). The V end was cut by 0 bases, the J end by 12 bases, with 15 bases between. The CDR3 contains 13 residues. In DNA, the CDR3 is TGTGCCAGCAGCTTGGGGACAGCACCCCGGGACACCTTC. Its translation: CASSLGTAPRDTF.

The genes are TRBV7-2 and TRBJ2-7; TRBD1 matches at 11 bases. CDR1 and CDR2 (germline): SGHTA, FQGNSA. The CDR3 covers 14 residues. The trim removed 4 bases at V and 4 bases at J, leaving 3 bases unmatched. This CDR3 reads CASSWDRGLYEQYF. Written as DNA, the CDR3 is TGTGCCAGCAGCTGGGACAGGGGGTTATACGAGCAGTACTTC.

The V gene is TRBV10-3, the J gene TRBJ2-2; D is possibly TRBD2 (5 bases). This CDR3 has 14 residues. Germline CDR1 is ENHRY and CDR2 is SYGVKD. V lost 7 bases to trimming and J lost 0 bases, with 9 bases between them. The CDR3 sequence is CAINPGTNTGELFF. The CDR3 nucleotides read TGTGCCATCAATCCGGGGACGAACACCGGGGAGCTGTTTTTT.

The J gene is TRBJ1-1, the V gene TRBV5-1; 7 bases fit TRBD1. The V gene end was trimmed by 5 bases and the J gene end by 8 bases; junction bases not matched to a gene: 6. The germline V gene encodes CDR1 SGHRS and CDR2 YFSETQ. This CDR3 spans 12 amino acids. The DNA for the CDR3 is TGCGCCAGCAGTTCCACAGGGGCGGAAGCTTTCTTT. Translating gives CASSSTGAEAFF.

This clone was seen a handful of times. The V call is TRBV5-4, the J call TRBJ1-1; possible D gene TRBD1, 5 bases. Trimming left V 3 bases short and J 4 bases short, with 13 bases between. CDR1 is SGHNT and CDR2 is YYREEE in the germline V gene (reference sequence). The CDR3 is 14 amino acids. CDR3 coding DNA: TGTGCCAGCAGCTCGGAGACAGAGGCCACTGAAGCTTTCTTT. Residues: CASSSETEATEAFF.

The rearrangement joins TRBV19 to TRBJ2-7; D may be TRBD1 (6 bases). The ends were cut back, 6 bases at V and 1 base at J, with 13 bases in the middle. CDR3 length: 14 amino acids. Germline V CDR1 and CDR2: LNHDA, SQIVND (reference sequence). CDR3: CASSEPGTSYEQYF. DNA for the CDR3: TGTGCCAGTAGCGAACCCGGGACATCCTACGAGCAGTACTTC.

This clone was detected a few times. One junction end disagrees with the germline gene, perhaps due to a read error. CDR3 DNA sequence: TGTGCCAGCAGCCCTACAAGTGAAGCAGAGGTCTTC. The encoded protein is CASSPTSEAEVF. This chain links TRBV5-4 with TRBJ2-1; D is ambiguous. The CDR3 runs 12 residues. CDR1 SGHNT and CDR2 YYREEE come from the germline V gene (reference sequence).

This chain uses TRBV9 with TRBJ2-7, with 8 bases matching TRBD2. The J segment lost 4 bases and the V segment lost 0 bases, leaving 3 bases of the junction unmatched. Per germline, CDR1 SGDLS and CDR2 YYNGEE. This CDR3 region has 14 residues. The CDR3 coding sequence is TGTGCCAGCAGCGTAGGTCGGGGGGGTTACGAGCAGTACTTC. Its translation is CASSVGRGGYEQYF.

This clone came up many times. The genes are TRBV29-1 and TRBJ2-5; D perhaps matches TRBD2 (6 bases). Per germline, CDR1 SQVTM and CDR2 ANQGSEA. CDR3 length: 14 amino acids. Trimming cost V 4 bases and J 4 bases, with 16 bases left between them. The chain's CDR3 is CSVARDSRGETQYF. As DNA, the CDR3 is TGCAGCGTTGCCCGGGACTCACGGGGAGAGACCCAGTACTTC.

This sequence joins TRBV6-1 and TRBJ2-5; 10 bases line up with TRBD1. The germline V gene has CDR1 MNHNS and CDR2 SASEGT. V was pared by 4 bases and J by 5 bases, with 13 bases of the junction left unmatched. CDR3 length: 17 residues. This CDR3 is CASSGGATGGLGETQYF. CDR3 sequence (DNA): TGTGCCAGCAGTGGAGGGGCGACAGGGGGCCTCGGGGAGACCCAGTACTTC.

This clone has only a few counts. V is TRBV27 and J is TRBJ2-2, with D unclear. V shed 10 bases and J shed 2 bases, with 14 bases lying between them. The CDR3 is 14 residues long. CDR1 and CDR2 (germline): MNHEY, SMNVEV (reference sequence). CDR3: CATSISVNTGELFF. DNA of the CDR3: TGTGCCACCAGCATCAGCGTTAACACCGGGGAGCTGTTTTTT.

This clone was detected a few times. The chain combines TRBV28 with TRBJ2-3; D gene ambiguous. V lost 5 bases and J lost 2, with 8 bases in between. The CDR3 runs 13 residues. Germline loops: CDR1 MDHEN, CDR2 SYDVKM. The chain's CDR3 is CASSPQDTDTQYF. CDR3 DNA: TGTGCCAGCAGTCCCCAGGACACAGATACGCAGTATTTT. Variable domain in full (rest from reference TRBV28 and TRBJ2-3): DVKVTQSSRYLVKRTGEKVFLECVQDMDHENMFWYRQDPGLGLRLIYFSYDVKMKEKGDIPEGYSVSREKKERFSLILESASTNQTSMYLCASSPQDTDTQYFGPGTRLTVL.

The chain joins TRBV30 to TRBJ1-4; D not certain. Germline V gene sequence: CDR1 GTSNPN, CDR2 SVGIG (reference sequence). The V end lost 2 bases, the J end lost 10 bases, and 17 bases lay between the germline ends. The CDR3 is 14 amino acids. The CDR3 bases are TGTGCCTGGAGTATCCGGCAGGATTTTGGAAAACTGTTTTTT. It codes for CAWSIRQDFGKLFF.

The V and J genes are TRBV4-1 and TRBJ1-2; TRBD1 matches 8 bases. The CDR3 contains 17 residues. Germline V gives CDR1 MGHRA, CDR2 YSYEKL. V was pared by 3 bases and J by 2 bases, with 11 bases of the junction left unmatched. The DNA for the CDR3 is TGCGCCAGCAGCCAGGGGACAGGATCGGGGCTAAACTATGGCTACACCTTC. Translation: CASSQGTGSGLNYGYTF.